Below are 9 T cell receptor beta chains sequenced from a single sample in a study of blood T cell repertoires in COVID-19. Sequencing was performed with immunoSEQ multiplex PCR; in TCRdb, only in-frame clones are kept and a portion is missing. The sample yields over 300,000 clones, 70% to 90% seen once. Specimen: PBMCs or T cells enriched from blood (not recorded which). These receptor sequences come from a woman in her thirties with acute COVID-19.

The J gene is TRBJ1-1, the V gene TRBV6-2 or TRBV6-3; D is undetermined. Between the trimmed V and J ends, which lost 5 bases and 4 bases, there was a span of 11 bases. The germline CDR1 and CDR2 sequences are MNHEY and SVGEGT. The CDR3 is made up of 13 amino acids. The CDR3 DNA sequence: TGTGCCAGCAGTGTAACTTATGGCACTGAAGCTTTCTTT. It is translated as CASSVTYGTEAFF.

Remarks on this clone: The sample carries other DNA sequences with the same CDR3. The V and J genes are TRBV18 and TRBJ2-1; 8 bases line up with TRBD1. Germline assignment: CDR1 KGHSH and CDR2 LQKENI. With V trimmed by 3 bases and J by 6 bases, 1 base remained unmatched. CDR3 length: 13 amino acids. This chain's CDR3 is CASSPDRGNEQFF. The CDR3 bases are TGTGCCAGCTCACCTGACAGGGGCAATGAGCAGTTCTTC.

This rearrangement joins TRBV7-2 to TRBJ1-6; no clear D gene. CDR1 SGHTA and CDR2 FQGNSA come from the germline V gene. There are 17 residues in the CDR3. V was shortened by 2 bases and J by 6 bases, with 17 bases between the two germline ends. In DNA, the CDR3 is TGTGCCAGCAGCTTAATCCTAACGGGGTCGGGTAATTCACCCCTCCACTTT. It is translated as CASSLILTGSGNSPLHF.

The J gene is TRBJ1-5, the V gene TRBV6-5; a possible D gene is TRBD1 (5 bases). The CDR3 loop spans 15 amino acids. Germline loops: CDR1 MNHEY, CDR2 SVGAGI. The ends were cut back, 7 bases at V and 2 bases at J, with 15 bases in the middle. The CDR3 DNA sequence: TGTGCCAGCAATGCCCGAGCGGGGCGCAATCAGCCCCAGCATTTT. Amino acid sequence: CASNARAGRNQPQHF.

This clone showed up just a few times. The chain joins TRBV7-9 to TRBJ2-1; a possible D gene is TRBD1 (6 bases). Trimming cost V 1 base and J 2 bases, with 12 bases left between them. The CDR3 sequence is 16 residues long. Germline V lookup: CDR1 SEHNR, CDR2 FQNEAQ (reference sequence). CDR3 in amino acids: CASSLGLRGTYNEQFF. The DNA for the CDR3 is TGTGCCAGCAGCTTAGGGTTGAGGGGGACCTACAATGAGCAGTTCTTC.

This rearrangement joins TRBV7-3 to TRBJ1-3, with a tentative D call TRBD1 (6 bases). The CDR3 length is 14 residues. From germline, CDR1 is SGHTA and CDR2 FQGTGA. V was clipped by 7 bases and J by 4 bases, with 14 bases between them. CDR3 amino acids: CASTLRQAGNTIYF. The DNA for the CDR3 is TGTGCCAGCACCCTGAGACAGGCCGGAAACACCATATATTTT. Looking up the rest from reference TRBV7-3 and TRBJ1-3 gives the full variable domain: GAGVSQTPSNKVTEKGKYVELRCDPISGHTALYWYRQSLGQGPEFLIYFQGTGAADDSGLPNDRFFAVRPEGSVSTLKIQRTERGDSAVYLCASTLRQAGNTIYFGEGSWLTVV.

The V call is TRBV20-1, the J call TRBJ1-2; D uncertain. Germline V gene data show CDR1 as DFQATT and CDR2 as SNEGSKA (reference sequence). This CDR3 has 11 residues. The V gene lost 4 bases and the J gene lost 6 bases, with 9 bases spanning the gap. The CDR3 protein is CSAKSPHGYTF. DNA for the CDR3: TGCAGTGCTAAGAGTCCTCATGGCTACACCTTC.

This rearrangement joins TRBV24-1 to TRBJ1-1; D is unresolved. Per the germline V gene, CDR1 is KGHDR and CDR2 is SFDVKD. The CDR3 contains 15 residues. V lost 5 bases, J lost 4 bases, and 16 bases lay in between. The CDR3 DNA follows: TGTGCCACCAGTGCCGCCGCGGGTGATGCCACTGAAGCTTTCTTT. Protein sequence: CATSAAAGDATEAFF.

V is TRBV28 and J is TRBJ1-1, with D possibly TRBD1 on 6 matching bases. Germline loops: CDR1 MDHEN, CDR2 SYDVKM. The CDR3 length is 13 residues. With 6 bases removed from V and 1 base from J, the gap between germline ends came to 9 bases. CDR3 sequence reads: CASRWTANTEAFF. CDR3 in DNA: TGTGCCAGCAGATGGACAGCGAACACTGAAGCTTTCTTT.